Reported below is one TCR beta chain. This clone was recorded a few times. It has no known antigen specificity. No base-level quality is on record; no much larger clone is a single base apart. The CDR3, cysteine through phenylalanine, is 15 amino acids long. This entry keeps only the CDR3 DNA: 45 bases, framed from base 1. According to the germline V gene (reference sequence), CDR1 reads LNHDA and CDR2 reads SQIVND. The V end gives up 5 bases and the J end 1 base, leaving 8 bases in the junction not matched to a gene. Each collaborating institution followed its own protocols to collect whole blood in K2EDTA tubes. For TCRbeta analysis, collaborator samples were shipped as frozen whole blood, as isolated PBMCs, or as DNA extracted from either sample type. This sample was included in a study of blood T cell repertoires in COVID-19 (dated by TCRdb to between 2020 and 2021). With respect to the entire study: The collaborator samples originated in the United States, Italy and Spain and spanned the acute and convalescent phases of COVID-19. The material from the prospective study consisted of cDNA or gDNA derived from T cells, B-cell-depleted T cells, or PBMCs. Subjects who had been exposed to COVID-19, were actively infected with it, or had recovered from it provided the deeply sampled blood TCRbeta repertoires that made up the dataset. The repertoires were released in a freely available public database intended as a resource for research on the immune response to SARS-CoV-2. Samples came from the ongoing ImmuneRACE study (first 160 participants) plus 1,254 subjects from 6 global collaborators. Nearly every sample came with metadata listing a de-identified subject ID, COVID-19 status, age in years and sex. Where available, HLA class I and class II types were obtained from metadata supplied by the sample provider rather than from assay-based typing. General conclusions and limits of the study: The quantity of clinical and demographic metadata differed by source and by participant and was supplied without curation.

TCRbeta CDR3 regions were amplified from genomic DNA using the immunoSEQ Assay, a bias-controlled multiplex PCR. In the source study's methods: The number of nucleated cells in each sample was estimated by amplification of reference gene primers within the assay. To quantify the absolute abundance of each unique TCRbeta CDR3 rearrangement, sequence reads were collapsed and filtered. Productive Simpson clonality was computed per sample as the square root of Simpson's diversity index over productive rearrangements. TCRdb retrieved this table from immuneACCESS and kept in-frame rearrangements only. Not all clones are present; in checked studies, unresolved V genes account for under half, and no reason is known for the remainder. V, J and clone size were drawn from that table, and D and trimming were deduced from the DNA. The sample profile shows about 110,000 clones; approximately 83% of them were found once. The ten largest account for approximately 4% of the sample.

Sequenced sample: peripheral blood. The rearranged segments are TRBV19 and TRBJ2-7, and 7 junctional nucleotides match TRBD1. This receptor was identified in a woman in her seventies with acute or convalescent COVID-19. Here the CDR3 is given as CASSGQTGVSYEQYF. The sequenced DNA: TGTGCCAGTAGTGGCCAAACAGGGGTTTCCTACGAGCAGTACTTC.